Sequencing of this TCR beta chain was carried out in a study of blood T cells in healthy people across ages. Germline CDR1 is SGHTA and CDR2 is FQGTGA. The CDR3 loop spans 16 amino acids. The V and J ends lost 0 bases and 0 bases, in that order; junction bases with no gene match: 2. On this clonotype: The antigen is not known.

Broader study findings: Estimated diversity that came from one million T cells was considered an underestimate. Older individuals had lower TCR beta diversity per million T cells (the decline was roughly linear). Whereas aged donors had fewer naive CD4+ cells, long-lived donors had more of them and higher diversity.

Then a second PCR, running roughly 6 to 11 cycles, was carried out with a sample-barcoded 5' primer and a J-beta primer mix. Carrying 12 random nucleotides, a template-switch adaptor labeled each individual cDNA molecule. TCRdb redid the calling of the 5' RACE reads with MiXCR, one entry per CDR3 protein. The sample comprises 2 million or so distinct CDR3 sequences, around 50% of which are singletons, and 2.1% rests with the top ten. This chain joins TRBV7-3 and TRBJ2-3; the match to TRBD2 covers 8 bases. This receptor was obtained from a middle-aged woman in good health. Sequenced input: blood. The chain's CDR3 is CASSLTPGGSTDTQYF. CDR3 DNA sequence: TGTGCCAGCAGCTTAACTCCGGGGGGGAGCACAGATACGCAGTATTTT.